Sequencing of this T cell receptor beta chain was carried out in a study of T cell responses to AZD1222 COVID-19 vaccine. The study's findings and limits: As reported, nearly half of all spike-specific TCRs target variant regions that are unmutated. Regions 160-218 and 743-854 dominated among vaccine-associated CD4 TCRs spanning spike.

This clone was found once. Its antigen is unidentified. Here immunoSEQ multiplex PCR was the method, and the copy in TCRdb shows in-frame clones only, minus some. The profile shows about 120,000 clones, roughly nine tenths of them singletons. CDR3 length equals 14 residues. Germline V gene sequence: CDR1 MNHEY, CDR2 SMNVEV (reference sequence). V gave up 4 bases and J gave up 2 bases, with 8 bases separating them. The rearrangement joins TRBV27 to TRBJ1-4; the D is unclear. The clonotype comes from an adult in good health. The sequenced sample was peripheral blood, obtained on day 0 of AZD1222 vaccination. The CDR3 DNA is TGTGCCAGCAGTTACACGGCTACTAATGAAAAACTGTTTTTT. This encodes CASSYTATNEKLFF.